Listed here are 10 T cell receptor beta chains from one sample, sequenced in a study of OX40 agonist ivuxolimab in advanced cancers. TCRdb keeps only in-frame clones here, not all; method: immunoSEQ multiplex PCR. The top ten clones hold about 2.5% of a sample with around 64,000 clones, around 84% of them seen once. The material was CD4+ or CD8+ T cells sorted from blood, obtained in a trial of the OX40 agonist ivuxolimab. These receptors were taken from an adult with an advanced solid tumor such as melanoma, head and neck, liver or kidney cancer.

The chain carries TRBV10-3 and TRBJ2-4, with D unclear. V was clipped by 2 bases and J by 0 bases, with 5 bases between them. The germline CDR1 and CDR2 sequences are ENHRY and SYGVKD. This CDR3 has 14 residues. The CDR3 sequence is CAISEGLAKNIQYF. Written as DNA, the CDR3 is TGTGCCATCAGTGAGGGTCTAGCCAAAAACATTCAGTACTTC.

This chain uses TRBV6-5 with TRBJ2-5; D is ambiguous. Germline CDR1 MNHEY, CDR2 SVGAGI. The CDR3 is 12 amino acids. V gave up 7 bases and J gave up 5 bases, with 11 bases separating them. CDR3 in DNA: TGTGCCAGCAAAGACTCATCGGAGACCCAGTACTTC. Its protein is CASKDSSETQYF.

The V call is TRBV28, the J call TRBJ1-5; D uncertain. The CDR3 spans 13 residues. V lost 10 bases, J lost 0 bases, and 10 bases lay in between. The germline gives CDR1 MDHEN, CDR2 SYDVKM. The CDR3 DNA is TGTGCCACCCGAGGGTCTAGCAATCAGCCCCAGCATTTT. Its protein product is CATRGSSNQPQHF.

The chain links TRBV11-3 to TRBJ2-7, with D uncertain. Germline values: CDR1 SGHNT, CDR2 YENEEA. The CDR3 has 15 residues. Trimming left V 0 bases short and J 3 bases short, with 12 bases between. The CDR3 sequence is CASSLEGRANYEQYF. The CDR3 coding sequence is TGTGCCAGCAGCTTAGAGGGTAGGGCCAACTACGAGCAGTACTTC.

CDR3: CASSPATGGVIQYF. As DNA, the CDR3 is TGTGCCAGCAGTCCCGCGACAGGGGGAGTCATTCAGTACTTC. The chain carries TRBV28 and TRBJ2-4, with 9 bases fitting TRBD1. The length of the CDR3 is 14 residues. V lost 5 bases, J lost 9 bases, and 8 bases stayed unmatched. Germline loops: CDR1 MDHEN, CDR2 SYDVKM.

The J gene is TRBJ1-1, the V gene TRBV18; 9 bases align to TRBD1. CDR3 size: 16 residues. V was pared by 6 bases and J by 1 base, with 9 bases of the junction left unmatched. CDR1 and CDR2 from the germline V gene are KGHSH and LQKENI. CDR3 DNA sequence: TGTGCCAGCTCCCTTAGGACAGGGGAGGGGAACACTGAAGCTTTCTTT. It codes for CASSLRTGEGNTEAFF.

The CDR3 is CASSLWTGGDYEQYF. The DNA of the CDR3 is TGTGCCAGCAGCTTGTGGACAGGGGGCGACTACGAGCAGTACTTC. J is TRBJ2-7 and V is TRBV7-9; the match to TRBD1 covers 11 bases. Germline CDR1 is SEHNR and CDR2 is FQNEAQ (reference sequence). This CDR3 has 15 amino acids. The ends lost 3 bases at V and 3 bases at J; junction bases unmatched: 4.

This chain links TRBV7-9 with TRBJ2-4; 8 bases fit TRBD1. CDR3 length: 13 amino acids. Trimming cost V 5 bases and J 7 bases; bases outside gene matches: 4. Per the germline V gene, CDR1 is SEHNR and CDR2 is FQNEAQ (reference sequence). CDR3 bases: TGTGCCAGCAGCCCCCGACAGGGGAACATTCAGTACTTC. Its protein is CASSPRQGNIQYF.

The chain joins TRBV5-5 to TRBJ1-2; maybe TRBD1 (6 bases). The germline gives CDR1 SGHKS, CDR2 YYEKEE (reference sequence). The CDR3 covers 14 residues. Trimming took off 0 bases at V and 8 bases at J, with 14 bases between the two ends. CDR3 sequence (DNA): TGTGCCAGCAGCTTGGTCAACAGGGACAACGGCTACACCTTC. It yields the protein CASSLVNRDNGYTF.

The rearrangement joins TRBV9 to TRBJ2-7, with TRBD1 matching over 10 bases. The CDR3 runs 14 residues. V lost 4 bases, J lost 3 bases, and 4 bases stayed unmatched. Germline lookup yields CDR1 SGDLS and CDR2 YYNGEE. CDR3 region: CASSYGTGDYEQYF. DNA for the CDR3: TGTGCCAGCAGCTACGGGACAGGGGACTACGAGCAGTACTTC.